This TCR beta chain was documented in a study of regulatory T cells in long-lasting Graves disease. Time point meaning: persistent/refractory GD, antithyroid drugs over 5 years with positive TRAb. With RNA extracted from PBMCs as input, the TCR library was made. Construction of TCR beta libraries relied on iRepertoire HTBI primers and on Arm-PCR targeting CDR3 regions. TCRdb processed the multiplex PCR reads anew with MiXCR; each CDR3 protein has one entry. The sample lists about 430,000 distinct CDR3 sequences; 20% to 25% were seen once. This clonotype was observed a handful of times. This CDR3 is built from 14 residues. Germline loops: CDR1 WNHNN, CDR2 SYGVQD (reference sequence). J lost 5 bases, V lost 4 bases, and 6 bases had no gene match.

This chain connects TRBV10-1 to TRBJ2-7; 9 bases align to TRBD2. The sequence was collected from a female donor with Graves disease. The starting material was peripheral blood mononuclear cells (PBMCs), obtained when the disease was refractory, from a patient treated with antithyroid drugs. The CDR3 sequence is CASSGAGGGDEQYF. CDR3 DNA sequence: TGCGCCAGCAGTGGAGCGGGAGGAGGCGACGAGCAGTACTTC.